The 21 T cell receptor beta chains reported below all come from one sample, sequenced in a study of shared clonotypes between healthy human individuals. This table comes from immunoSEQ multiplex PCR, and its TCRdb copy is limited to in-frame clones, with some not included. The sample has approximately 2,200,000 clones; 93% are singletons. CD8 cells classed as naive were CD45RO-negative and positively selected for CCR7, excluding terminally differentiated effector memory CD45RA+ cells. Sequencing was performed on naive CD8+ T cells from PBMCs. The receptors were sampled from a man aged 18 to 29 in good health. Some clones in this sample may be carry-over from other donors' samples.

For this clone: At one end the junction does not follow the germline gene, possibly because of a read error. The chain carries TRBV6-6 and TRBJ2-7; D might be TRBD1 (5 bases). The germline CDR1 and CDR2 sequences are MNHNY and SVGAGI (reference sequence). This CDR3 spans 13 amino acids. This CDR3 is CAISDTGLKEQYF. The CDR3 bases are TGTGCCATCAGTGACACAGGATTGAAGGAGCAGTACTTC.

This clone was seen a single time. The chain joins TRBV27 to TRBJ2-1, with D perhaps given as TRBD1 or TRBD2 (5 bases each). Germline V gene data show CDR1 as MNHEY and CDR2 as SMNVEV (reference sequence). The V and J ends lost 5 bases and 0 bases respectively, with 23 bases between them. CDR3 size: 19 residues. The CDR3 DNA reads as TGTGCCAGCAGTCGTACATCCGGGACGCTTCTTAGCTCCTACAATGAGCAGTTCTTC. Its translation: CASSRTSGTLLSSYNEQFF.

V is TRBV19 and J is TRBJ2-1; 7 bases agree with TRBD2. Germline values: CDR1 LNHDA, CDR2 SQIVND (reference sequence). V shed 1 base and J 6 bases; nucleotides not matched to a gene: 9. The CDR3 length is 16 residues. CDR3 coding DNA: TGTGCCAGTAGTATAGTAGGCGGGAGTCCCTCCAATGAGCAGTTCTTC. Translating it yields CASSIVGGSPSNEQFF.

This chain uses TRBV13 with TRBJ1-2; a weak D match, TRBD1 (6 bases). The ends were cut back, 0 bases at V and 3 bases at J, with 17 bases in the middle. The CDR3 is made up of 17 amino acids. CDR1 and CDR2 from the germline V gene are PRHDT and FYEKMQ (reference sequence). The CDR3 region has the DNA TGTGCCAGCAGCTTAGGGAACAGGGCCCATCTACACTATGGCTACACCTTC. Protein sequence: CASSLGNRAHLHYGYTF.

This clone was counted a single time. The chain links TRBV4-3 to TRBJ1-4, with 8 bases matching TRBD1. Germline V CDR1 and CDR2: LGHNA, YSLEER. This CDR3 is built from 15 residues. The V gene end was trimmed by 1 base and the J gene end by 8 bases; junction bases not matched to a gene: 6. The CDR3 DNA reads TGCGCCAGCAGCCAAGCGGACAGGGAAGGAGAAAAACTGTTTTTT. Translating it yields CASSQADREGEKLFF.

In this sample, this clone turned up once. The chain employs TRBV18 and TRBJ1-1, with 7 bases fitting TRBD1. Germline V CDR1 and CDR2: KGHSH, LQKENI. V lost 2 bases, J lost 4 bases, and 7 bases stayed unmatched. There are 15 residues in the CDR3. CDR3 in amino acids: CASSPNRDSVTEAFF. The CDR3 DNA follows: TGTGCCAGCTCACCAAACCGGGACAGTGTCACTGAAGCTTTCTTT.

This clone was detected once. This CDR3 reads CASIFQAGAPDTQYF. CDR3 DNA: TGTGCCAGCATCTTTCAAGCGGGAGCGCCAGATACGCAGTATTTT. The J gene is TRBJ2-3, the V gene TRBV6-6; the match to TRBD2 covers 8 bases. The CDR3 is 15 amino acids. The germline V gene has CDR1 MNHNY and CDR2 SVGAGI (reference sequence). V lost 7 bases to trimming and J lost 4 bases; unmatched junction nucleotides: 10.

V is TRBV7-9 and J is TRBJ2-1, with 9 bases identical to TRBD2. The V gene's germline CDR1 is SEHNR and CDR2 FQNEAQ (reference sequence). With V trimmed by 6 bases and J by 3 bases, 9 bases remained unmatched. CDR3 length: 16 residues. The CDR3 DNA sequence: TGTGCCAGCAGGCAGACCGGGACTAGCCGCTACAATGAGCAGTTCTTC. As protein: CASRQTGTSRYNEQFF. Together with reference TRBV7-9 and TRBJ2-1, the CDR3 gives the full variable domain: DTGVSQNPRHKITKRGQNVTFRCDPISEHNRLYWYRQTLGQGPEFLTYFQNEAQLEKSRLLSDRFSAERPKGSFSTLEIQRTEQGDSAMYLCASRQTGTSRYNEQFFGPGTRLTVL.

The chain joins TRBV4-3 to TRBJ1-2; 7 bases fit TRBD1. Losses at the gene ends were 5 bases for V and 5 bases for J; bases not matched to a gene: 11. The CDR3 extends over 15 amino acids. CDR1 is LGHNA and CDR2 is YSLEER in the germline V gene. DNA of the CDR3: TGCGCCAGCAGCTTCGGACAGGTCCTCCCTTATGGCTACACCTTC. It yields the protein CASSFGQVLPYGYTF.

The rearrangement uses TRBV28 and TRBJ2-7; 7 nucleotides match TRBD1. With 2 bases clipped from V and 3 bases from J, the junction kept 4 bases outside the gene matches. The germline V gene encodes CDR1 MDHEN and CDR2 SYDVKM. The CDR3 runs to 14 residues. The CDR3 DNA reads TGTGCCAGCAGTTTAGGGACAGTTAACTACGAGCAGTACTTC. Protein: CASSLGTVNYEQYF.

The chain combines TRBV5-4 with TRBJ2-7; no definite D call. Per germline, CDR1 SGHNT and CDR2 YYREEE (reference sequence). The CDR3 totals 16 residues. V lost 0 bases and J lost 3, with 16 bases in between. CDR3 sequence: CASSLDRAPLNYEQYF. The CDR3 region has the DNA TGTGCCAGCAGCTTGGACCGGGCTCCTCTTAACTACGAGCAGTACTTC.

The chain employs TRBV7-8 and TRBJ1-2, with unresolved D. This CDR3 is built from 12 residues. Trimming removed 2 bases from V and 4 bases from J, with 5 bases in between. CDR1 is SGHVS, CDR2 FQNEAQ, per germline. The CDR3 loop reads CASSLSIYGYTF. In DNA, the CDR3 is TGTGCCAGCAGCTTATCCATCTATGGCTACACCTTC.

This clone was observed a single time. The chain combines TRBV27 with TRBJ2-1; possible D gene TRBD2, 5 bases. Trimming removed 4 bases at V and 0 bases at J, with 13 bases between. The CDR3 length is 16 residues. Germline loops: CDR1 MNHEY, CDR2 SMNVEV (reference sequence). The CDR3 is CASSSLGRASYNEQFF. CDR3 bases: TGTGCCAGCAGTTCCCTTGGGCGGGCCTCCTACAATGAGCAGTTCTTC.

CDR3 coding DNA: TGTGCCTGGAGTCCATTGAGACTAGCGGGAGTGTCTCAAGAGACCCAGTACTTC. This translates into CAWSPLRLAGVSQETQYF. This chain joins TRBV30 and TRBJ2-5; 12 bases are a match to TRBD2. The length of the CDR3 is 18 residues. V was pared by 2 bases and J by 2 bases, with 12 bases of the junction left unmatched. Germline V CDR1 and CDR2: GTSNPN, SVGIG (reference sequence).

In nucleotides, the CDR3 is TGTGCCAGTAGTATTCAAGTGTCCACTGAAGCTTTCTTT. It is translated as CASSIQVSTEAFF. The genes are TRBV19 and TRBJ1-1; D not certain. V was shortened by 3 bases and J by 4 bases, with 9 bases between the two germline ends. This CDR3 is built from 13 residues. Germline CDR1 reads LNHDA; CDR2 reads SQIVND (reference sequence).

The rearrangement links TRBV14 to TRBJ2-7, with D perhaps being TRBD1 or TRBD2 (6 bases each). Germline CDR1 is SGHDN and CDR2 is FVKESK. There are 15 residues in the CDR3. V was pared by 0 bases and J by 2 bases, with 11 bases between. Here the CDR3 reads CASSQEWGAAYEQYF. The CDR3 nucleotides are TGTGCCAGCAGCCAAGAATGGGGGGCGGCCTACGAGCAGTACTTC.

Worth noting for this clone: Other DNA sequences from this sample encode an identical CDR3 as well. The CDR3 nucleotides read TGTGCCAGCAGCTTAGCCGAATCCTACGAGCAGTACTTC. The encoded protein is CASSLAESYEQYF. V and J are TRBV11-1 and TRBJ2-7, with D hard to call. With 0 bases removed from V and 1 base from J, the gap between germline ends came to 4 bases. The CDR3 is made up of 13 amino acids. CDR1 and CDR2 (germline): SGHAT, FQDESV (reference sequence).

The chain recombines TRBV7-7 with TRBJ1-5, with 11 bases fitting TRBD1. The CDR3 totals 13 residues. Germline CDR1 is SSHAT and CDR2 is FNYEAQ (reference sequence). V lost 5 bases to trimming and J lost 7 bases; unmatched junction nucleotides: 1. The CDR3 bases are TGTGCCAGCAGCCGGGACAGGGGGCAGCCCCAGCATTTT. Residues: CASSRDRGQPQHF.

CDR3 sequence: CASSSGDKFYEQYF. The CDR3 DNA follows: TGTGCCAGCAGCTCAGGGGACAAATTCTACGAGCAGTACTTC. The gene calls are TRBV7-6 and TRBJ2-7; D perhaps matches TRBD1 (6 bases). Per germline, CDR1 SGHVS and CDR2 FNYEAQ. V shed 4 bases and J shed 3 bases, with 13 bases lying between them. This CDR3 region has 14 residues.

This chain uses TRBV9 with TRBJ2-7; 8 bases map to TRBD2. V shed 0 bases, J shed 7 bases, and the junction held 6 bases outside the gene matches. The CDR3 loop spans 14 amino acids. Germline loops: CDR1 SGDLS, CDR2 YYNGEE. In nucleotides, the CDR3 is TGTGCCAGCAGCGTAGTCGGGGGGGAAAGTGAGCAGTACTTC. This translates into CASSVVGGESEQYF. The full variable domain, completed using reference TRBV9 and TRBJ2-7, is DSGVTQTPKHLITATGQRVTLRCSPRSGDLSVYWYQQSLDQGLQFLIQYYNGEERAKGNILERFSAQQFPDLHSELNLSSLELGDSALYFCASSVVGGESEQYFGPGTRLTVT.

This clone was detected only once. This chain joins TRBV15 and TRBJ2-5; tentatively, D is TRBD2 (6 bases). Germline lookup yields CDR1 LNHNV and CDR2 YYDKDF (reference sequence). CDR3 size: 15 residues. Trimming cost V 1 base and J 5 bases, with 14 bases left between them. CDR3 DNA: TGTGCCACCAGCAGAGTACAGGCGGGGATGGAGACCCAGTACTTC. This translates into CATSRVQAGMETQYF.